This T cell receptor beta chain was recorded in a study of T-cell memory formation after mild COVID-19. This CDR3 has 15 amino acids. V was clipped by 5 bases and J by 1 base; unmatched bases: 8. In germline, CDR1 is MNHEY, CDR2 SVGEGT. TCRdb redid the calling of the 5' RACE reads with MiXCR, one entry per CDR3 protein. This table has 450,000 to 700,000 distinct CDR3 sequences, about a sixth appearing once. This clonotype was seen more than once but under ten times. This sequence was found in an adult woman who had mild COVID-19 (a few samples of this study predate the infection). Cell type and time point are not known. The sequencing sample was made of PBMCs or a T cell subset sorted from them (not recorded which). This sequence joins TRBV6-2 or TRBV6-3 and TRBJ2-7, with 7 nucleotides matching TRBD1. Here the CDR3 reads CASSRDSRRSYEQYF. The CDR3 coding sequence is TGTGCCAGCAGTCGGGACAGTCGTCGGTCCTACGAGCAGTACTTC.